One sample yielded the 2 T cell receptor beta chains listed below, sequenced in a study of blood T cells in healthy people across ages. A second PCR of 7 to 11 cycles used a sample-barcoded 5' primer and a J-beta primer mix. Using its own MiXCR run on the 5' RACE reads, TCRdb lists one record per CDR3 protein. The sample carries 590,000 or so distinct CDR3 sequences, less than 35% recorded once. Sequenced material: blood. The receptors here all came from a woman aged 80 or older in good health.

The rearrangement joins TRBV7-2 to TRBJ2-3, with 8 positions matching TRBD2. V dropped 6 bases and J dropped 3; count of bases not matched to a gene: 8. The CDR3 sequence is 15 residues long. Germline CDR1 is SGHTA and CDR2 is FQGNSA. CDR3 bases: TGTGCCAGCAGGCGGGGGGATCGGGAGACAGATACGCAGTATTTT. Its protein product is CASRRGDRETDTQYF. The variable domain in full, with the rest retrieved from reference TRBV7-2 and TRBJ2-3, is GAGVSQSPSNKVTEKGKDVELRCDPISGHTALYWYRQSLGQGLEFLIYFQGNSAPDKSGLPSDRFSAERTGGSVSTLTIQRTQQEDSAVYLCASRRGDRETDTQYFGPGTRLTVL.

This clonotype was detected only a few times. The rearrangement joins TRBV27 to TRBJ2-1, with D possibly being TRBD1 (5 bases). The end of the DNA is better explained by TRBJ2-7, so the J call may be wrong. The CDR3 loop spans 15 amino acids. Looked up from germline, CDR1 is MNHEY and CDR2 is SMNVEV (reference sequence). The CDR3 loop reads CASSPRQIPYNEQYF. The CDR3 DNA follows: TGTGCCAGCAGTCCCAGACAGATACCTTACAATGAGCAGTACTTC.